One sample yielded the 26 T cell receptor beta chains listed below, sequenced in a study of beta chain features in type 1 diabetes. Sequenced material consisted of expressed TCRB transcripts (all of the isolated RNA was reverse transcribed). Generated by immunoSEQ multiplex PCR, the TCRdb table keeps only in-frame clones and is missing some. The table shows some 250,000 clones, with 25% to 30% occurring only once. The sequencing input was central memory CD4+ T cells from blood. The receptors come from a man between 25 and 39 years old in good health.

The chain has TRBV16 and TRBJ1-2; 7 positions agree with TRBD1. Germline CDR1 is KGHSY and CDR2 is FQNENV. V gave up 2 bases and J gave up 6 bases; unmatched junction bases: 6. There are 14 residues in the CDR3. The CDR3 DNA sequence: TGTGCCAGCAGCCAACGGCCCGGGACAGATGGCTACACCTTC. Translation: CASSQRPGTDGYTF.

CDR3 sequence (DNA): TGTGCCAGCAGCCAACGCGACGGCTTAGTCTACGAGCAGTACTTC. The encoded protein is CASSQRDGLVYEQYF. This rearrangement joins TRBV11-2 to TRBJ2-7; D remains ambiguous. Germline V gene lookup returns CDR1 SGHAT and CDR2 FQNNGV. V lost 5 bases and J 3 bases, leaving 17 bases between the germline ends. The CDR3 is made up of 15 amino acids.

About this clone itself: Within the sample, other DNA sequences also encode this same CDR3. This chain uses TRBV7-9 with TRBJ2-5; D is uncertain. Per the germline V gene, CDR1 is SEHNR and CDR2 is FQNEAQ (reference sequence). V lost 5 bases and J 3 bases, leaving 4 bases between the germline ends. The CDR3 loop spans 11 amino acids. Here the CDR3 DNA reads TGTGCCAGCAGCAGGGAAGAGACCCAGTACTTC. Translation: CASSREETQYF.

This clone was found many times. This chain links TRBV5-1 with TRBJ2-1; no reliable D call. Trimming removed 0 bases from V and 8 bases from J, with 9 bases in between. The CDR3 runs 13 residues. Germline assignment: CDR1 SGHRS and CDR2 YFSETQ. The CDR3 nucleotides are TGCGCCAGCAGCTTGGACGCCACCTATGAGCAGTTCTTC. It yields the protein CASSLDATYEQFF. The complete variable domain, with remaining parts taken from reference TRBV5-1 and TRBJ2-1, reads KAGVTQTPRYLIKTRGQQVTLSCSPISGHRSVSWYQQTPGQGLQFLFEYFSETQRNKGNFPGRFSGRQFSNSRSEMNVSTLELGDSALYLCASSLDATYEQFFGPGTRLTVL.

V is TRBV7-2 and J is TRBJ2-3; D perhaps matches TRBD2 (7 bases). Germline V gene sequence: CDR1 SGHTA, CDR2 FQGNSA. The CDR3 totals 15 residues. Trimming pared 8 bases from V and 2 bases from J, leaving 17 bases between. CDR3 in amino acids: CASCRGGPITDTQYF. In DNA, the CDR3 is TGTGCCAGCTGCCGCGGGGGCCCAATCACAGATACGCAGTATTTT.

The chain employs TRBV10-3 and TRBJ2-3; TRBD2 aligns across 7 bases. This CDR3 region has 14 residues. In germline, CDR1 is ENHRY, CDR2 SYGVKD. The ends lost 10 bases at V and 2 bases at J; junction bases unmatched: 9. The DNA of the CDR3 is TGTGCCAGTGGGCTAGCGGAGATCACAGATACGCAGTATTTT. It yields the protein CASGLAEITDTQYF.

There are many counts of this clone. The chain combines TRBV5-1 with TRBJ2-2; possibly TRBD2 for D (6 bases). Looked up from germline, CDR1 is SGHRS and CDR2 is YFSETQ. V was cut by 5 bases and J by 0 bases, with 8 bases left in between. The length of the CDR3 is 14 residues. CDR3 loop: CASREGTNTGELFF. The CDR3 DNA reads TGCGCCAGCAGGGAGGGGACGAACACCGGGGAGCTGTTTTTT. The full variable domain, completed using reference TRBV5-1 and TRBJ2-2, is KAGVTQTPRYLIKTRGQQVTLSCSPISGHRSVSWYQQTPGQGLQFLFEYFSETQRNKGNFPGRFSGRQFSNSRSEMNVSTLELGDSALYLCASREGTNTGELFFGEGSRLTVL.

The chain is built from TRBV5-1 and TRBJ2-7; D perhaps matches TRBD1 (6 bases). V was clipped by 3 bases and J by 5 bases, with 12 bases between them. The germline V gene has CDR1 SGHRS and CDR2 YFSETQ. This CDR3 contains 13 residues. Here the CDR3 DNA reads TGCGCCAGCAGCTCGCTACAGGGAGACGAGCAGTACTTC. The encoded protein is CASSSLQGDEQYF.

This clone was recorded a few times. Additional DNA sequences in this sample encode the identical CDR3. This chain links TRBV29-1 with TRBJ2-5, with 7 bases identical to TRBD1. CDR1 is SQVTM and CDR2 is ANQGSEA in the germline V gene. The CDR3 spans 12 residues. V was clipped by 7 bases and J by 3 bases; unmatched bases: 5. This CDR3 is CSGRQGEETQYF. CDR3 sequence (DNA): TGCAGCGGCCGACAGGGAGAAGAGACCCAGTACTTC.

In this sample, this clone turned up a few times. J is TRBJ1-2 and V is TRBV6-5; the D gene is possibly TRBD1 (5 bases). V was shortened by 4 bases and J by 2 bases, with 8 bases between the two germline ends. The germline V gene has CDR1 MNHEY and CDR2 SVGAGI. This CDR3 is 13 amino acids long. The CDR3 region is CASSLAGNYGYTF. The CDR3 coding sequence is TGTGCCAGCAGTTTGGCAGGGAACTATGGCTACACCTTC.

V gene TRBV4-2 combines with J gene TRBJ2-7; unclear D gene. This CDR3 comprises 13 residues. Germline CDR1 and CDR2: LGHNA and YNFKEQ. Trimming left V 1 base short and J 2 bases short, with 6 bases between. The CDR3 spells CASSQALPYEQYF. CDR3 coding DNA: TGTGCCAGCAGCCAAGCGCTACCCTACGAGCAGTACTTC.

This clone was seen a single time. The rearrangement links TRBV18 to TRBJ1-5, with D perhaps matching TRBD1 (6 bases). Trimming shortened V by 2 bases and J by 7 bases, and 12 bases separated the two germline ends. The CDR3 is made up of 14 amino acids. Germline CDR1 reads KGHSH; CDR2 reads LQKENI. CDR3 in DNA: TGTGCCAGCTCACCAAAGGCAGGGGAACAGCCCCAGCATTTT. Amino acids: CASSPKAGEQPQHF.

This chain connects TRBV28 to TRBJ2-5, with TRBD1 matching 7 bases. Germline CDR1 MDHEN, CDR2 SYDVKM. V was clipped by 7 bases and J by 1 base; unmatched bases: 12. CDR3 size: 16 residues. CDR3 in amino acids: CASTPRQGRGQETQYF. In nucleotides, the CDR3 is TGTGCCAGCACCCCTAGACAGGGCCGGGGCCAAGAGACCCAGTACTTC.

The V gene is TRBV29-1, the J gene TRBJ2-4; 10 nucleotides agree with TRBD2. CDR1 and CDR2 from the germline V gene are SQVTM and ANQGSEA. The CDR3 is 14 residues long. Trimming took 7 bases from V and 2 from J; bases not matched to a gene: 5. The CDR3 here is CSGVLAGPKNIQYF. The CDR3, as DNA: TGCAGCGGTGTACTAGCGGGACCCAAAAACATTCAGTACTTC.

The CDR3 coding sequence is TGCAGCGACCTACAGGGTACCTACGAGCAGTACTTC. Amino acids: CSDLQGTYEQYF. This chain connects TRBV29-1 to TRBJ2-7; D is perhaps TRBD1 (6 bases). Germline V gene data show CDR1 as SQVTM and CDR2 as ANQGSEA. Trimming left V 7 bases short and J 2 bases short, with 12 bases between. The CDR3 is 12 amino acids.

CDR3 nucleotides: TGTGCCAGCAGCTCCTTCTCCCACAGGGGAGGGAACAATCAGCCCCAGCATTTT. This codes for CASSSFSHRGGNNQPQHF. This chain connects TRBV7-8 to TRBJ1-5, with 7 bases matching TRBD1. The germline gives CDR1 SGHVS, CDR2 FQNEAQ. The CDR3 covers 18 residues. The V segment lost 4 bases and the J segment 3 bases; nucleotides outside the gene matches: 15. The variable domain in full, with the rest retrieved from reference TRBV7-8 and TRBJ1-5, is GAGVSQSPRYKVAKRGQDVALRCDPISGHVSLFWYQQALGQGPEFLTYFQNEAQLDKSGLPSDRFFAERPEGSVSTLKIQRTQQEDSAVYLCASSSFSHRGGNNQPQHFGDGTRLSIL.

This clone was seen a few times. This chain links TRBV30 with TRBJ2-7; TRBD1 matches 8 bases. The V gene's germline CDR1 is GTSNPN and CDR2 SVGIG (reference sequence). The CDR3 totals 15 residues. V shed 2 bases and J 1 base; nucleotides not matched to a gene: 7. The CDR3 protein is CAWSRRDRYSYEQYF. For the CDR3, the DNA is TGTGCCTGGAGTCGTCGGGACAGGTATTCCTACGAGCAGTACTTC.

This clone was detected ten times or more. CDR3 coding DNA: TGTGCCTGGGACGCTATGACAGGGAGGAATGAAGCTTTCTTT. This sequence encodes CAWDAMTGRNEAFF. The rearrangement links TRBV30 to TRBJ1-1; 7 bases align to TRBD1. Germline V CDR1 and CDR2: GTSNPN, SVGIG (reference sequence). The CDR3 has 14 amino acids. Trimming cost V 5 bases and J 7 bases; bases outside gene matches: 13.

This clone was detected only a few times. The CDR3 DNA follows: TGTGCCTGGAGCCGGGGGCAAGGGGACACCATATATTTT. Encoded protein: CAWSRGQGDTIYF. J is TRBJ1-3 and V is TRBV30, with D tentatively TRBD1 (6 bases). The CDR3 has 13 amino acids. The ends were cut back, 3 bases at V and 8 bases at J, with 14 bases in the middle. CDR1 is GTSNPN, CDR2 SVGIG, per germline (reference sequence).

CDR3 in amino acids: CASSLQARVGYTF. For the CDR3, the DNA is TGCGCCAGCAGCTTACAGGCACGAGTTGGCTACACCTTC. The V and J genes are TRBV5-1 and TRBJ1-2; a possible D gene is TRBD1 (5 bases). CDR3 size: 13 residues. V lost 2 bases to trimming and J lost 7 bases, with 12 bases between them. Germline loops: CDR1 SGHRS, CDR2 YFSETQ.

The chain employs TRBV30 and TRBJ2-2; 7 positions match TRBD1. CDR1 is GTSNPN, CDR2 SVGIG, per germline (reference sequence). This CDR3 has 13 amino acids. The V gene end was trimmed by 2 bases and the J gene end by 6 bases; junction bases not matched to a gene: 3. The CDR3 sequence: CAWSLQGAGELFF. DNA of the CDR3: TGTGCCTGGAGTTTGCAGGGGGCCGGGGAGCTGTTTTTT.

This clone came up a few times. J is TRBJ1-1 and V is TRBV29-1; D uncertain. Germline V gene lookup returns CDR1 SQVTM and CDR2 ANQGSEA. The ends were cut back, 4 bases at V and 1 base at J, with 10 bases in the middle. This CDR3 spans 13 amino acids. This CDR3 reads CSVVGSGNTEAFF. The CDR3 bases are TGCAGCGTTGTTGGGTCAGGGAACACTGAAGCTTTCTTT.

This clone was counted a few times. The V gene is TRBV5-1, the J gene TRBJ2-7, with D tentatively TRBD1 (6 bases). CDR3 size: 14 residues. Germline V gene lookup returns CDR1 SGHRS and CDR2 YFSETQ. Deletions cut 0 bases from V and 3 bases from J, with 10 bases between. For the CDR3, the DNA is TGCGCCAGCAGCTTGGGGGACATCGGCTACGAGCAGTACTTC. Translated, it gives CASSLGDIGYEQYF.

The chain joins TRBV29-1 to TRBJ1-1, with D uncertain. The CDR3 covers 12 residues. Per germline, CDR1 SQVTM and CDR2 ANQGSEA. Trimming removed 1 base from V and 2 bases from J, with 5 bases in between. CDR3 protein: CSVEVLNTEAFF. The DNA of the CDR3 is TGCAGCGTTGAAGTTTTAAACACTGAAGCTTTCTTT. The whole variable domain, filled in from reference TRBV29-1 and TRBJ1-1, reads SAVISQKPSRDICQRGTSLTIQCQVDSQVTMMFWYRQQPGQSLTLIATANQGSEATYESGFVIDKFPISRPNLTFSTLTVSNMSPEDSSIYLCSVEVLNTEAFFGQGTRLTVV.

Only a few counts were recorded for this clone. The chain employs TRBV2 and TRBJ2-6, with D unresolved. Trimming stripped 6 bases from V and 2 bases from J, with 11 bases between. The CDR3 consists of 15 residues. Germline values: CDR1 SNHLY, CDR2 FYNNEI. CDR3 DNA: TGTGCCAGCAGGCCTAGTCAGGCTGGGGCCAACGTCCTGACTTTC. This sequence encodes CASRPSQAGANVLTF.

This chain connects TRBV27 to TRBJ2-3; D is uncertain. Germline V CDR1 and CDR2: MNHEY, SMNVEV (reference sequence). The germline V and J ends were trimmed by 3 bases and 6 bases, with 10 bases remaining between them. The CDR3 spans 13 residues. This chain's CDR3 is CASSFDRRDTQYF. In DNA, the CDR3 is TGTGCCAGCAGTTTCGACCGCCGGGATACGCAGTATTTT.